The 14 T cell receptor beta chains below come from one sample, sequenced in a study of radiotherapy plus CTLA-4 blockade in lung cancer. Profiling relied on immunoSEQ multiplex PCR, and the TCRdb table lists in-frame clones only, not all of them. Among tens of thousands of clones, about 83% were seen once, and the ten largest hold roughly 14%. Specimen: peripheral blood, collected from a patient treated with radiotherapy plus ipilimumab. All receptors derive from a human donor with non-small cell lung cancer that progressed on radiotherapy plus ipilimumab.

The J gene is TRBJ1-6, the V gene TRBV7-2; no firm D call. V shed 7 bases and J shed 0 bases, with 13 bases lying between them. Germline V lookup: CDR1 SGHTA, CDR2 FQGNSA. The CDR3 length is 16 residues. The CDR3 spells CASTPTPSSYNSPLHF. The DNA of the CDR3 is TGTGCCAGCACCCCTACCCCGAGCTCCTATAATTCACCCCTCCACTTT.

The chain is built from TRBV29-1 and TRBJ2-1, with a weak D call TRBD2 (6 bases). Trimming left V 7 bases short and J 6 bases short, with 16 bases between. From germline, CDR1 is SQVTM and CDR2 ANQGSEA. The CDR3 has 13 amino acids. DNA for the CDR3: TGCAGCGGACTGTCGTTGGGAGGCAATGAGCAGTTCTTC. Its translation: CSGLSLGGNEQFF.

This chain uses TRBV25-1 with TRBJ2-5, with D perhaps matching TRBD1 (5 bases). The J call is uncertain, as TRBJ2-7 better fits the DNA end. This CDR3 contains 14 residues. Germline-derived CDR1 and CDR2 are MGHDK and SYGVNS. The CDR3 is CASSVPGPTYEQYF. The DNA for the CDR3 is TGTGCCAGCAGTGTGCCAGGGCCGACCTACGAGCAGTACTTC.

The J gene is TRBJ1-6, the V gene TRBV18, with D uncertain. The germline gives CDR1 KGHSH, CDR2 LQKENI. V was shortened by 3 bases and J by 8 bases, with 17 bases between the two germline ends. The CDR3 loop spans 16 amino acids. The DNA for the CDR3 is TGTGCCAGCTCACCGTCGAGGGCGGAGGTTCATTCACCCCTCCACTTT. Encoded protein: CASSPSRAEVHSPLHF.

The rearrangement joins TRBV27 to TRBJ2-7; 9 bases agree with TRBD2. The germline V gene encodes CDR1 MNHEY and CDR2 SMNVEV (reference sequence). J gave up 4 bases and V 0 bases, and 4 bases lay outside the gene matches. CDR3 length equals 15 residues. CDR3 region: CASSLSAGGIYEQYF. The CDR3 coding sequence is TGTGCCAGCAGTTTATCAGCGGGAGGTATTTACGAGCAGTACTTC.

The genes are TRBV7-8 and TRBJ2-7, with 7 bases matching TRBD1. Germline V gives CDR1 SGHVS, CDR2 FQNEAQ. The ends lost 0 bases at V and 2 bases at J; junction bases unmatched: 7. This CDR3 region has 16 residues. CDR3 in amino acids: CASSLAAQGLAYEQYF. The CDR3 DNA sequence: TGTGCCAGCAGCTTAGCGGCACAGGGGCTCGCCTACGAGCAGTACTTC.

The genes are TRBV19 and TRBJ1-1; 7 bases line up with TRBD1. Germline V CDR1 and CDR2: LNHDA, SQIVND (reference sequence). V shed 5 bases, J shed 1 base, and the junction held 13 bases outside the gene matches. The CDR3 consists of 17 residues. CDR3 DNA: TGTGCCAGTAGTGGCTTCGTGCAGGGGGTAGGGAACACTGAAGCTTTCTTT. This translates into CASSGFVQGVGNTEAFF.

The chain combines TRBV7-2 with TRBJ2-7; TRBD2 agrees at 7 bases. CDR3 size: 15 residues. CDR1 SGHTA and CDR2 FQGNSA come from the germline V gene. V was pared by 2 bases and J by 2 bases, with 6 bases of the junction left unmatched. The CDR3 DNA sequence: TGTGCCAGCAGCTTACTAACAGCGGGGACCTACGAGCAGTACTTC. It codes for CASSLLTAGTYEQYF.

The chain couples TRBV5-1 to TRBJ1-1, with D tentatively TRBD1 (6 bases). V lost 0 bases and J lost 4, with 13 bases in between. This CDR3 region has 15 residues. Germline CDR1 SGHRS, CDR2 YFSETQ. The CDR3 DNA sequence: TGCGCCAGCAGCTTGGTGGGGGGCGCGGGCACTGAAGCTTTCTTT. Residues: CASSLVGGAGTEAFF.

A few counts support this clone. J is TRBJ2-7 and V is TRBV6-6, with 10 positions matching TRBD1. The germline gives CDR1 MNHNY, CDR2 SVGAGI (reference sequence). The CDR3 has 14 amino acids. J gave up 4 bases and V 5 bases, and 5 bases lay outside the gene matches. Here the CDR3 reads CASSPGQGGYEQYF. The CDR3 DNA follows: TGTGCCAGCAGTCCCGGACAGGGGGGGTACGAGCAGTACTTC.

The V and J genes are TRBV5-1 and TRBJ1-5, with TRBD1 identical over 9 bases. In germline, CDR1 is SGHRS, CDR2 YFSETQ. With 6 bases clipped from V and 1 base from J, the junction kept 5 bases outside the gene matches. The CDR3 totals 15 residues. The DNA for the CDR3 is TGCGCCAGCACCGGGACAGGGTCAAGCAATCAGCCCCAGCATTTT. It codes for CASTGTGSSNQPQHF.

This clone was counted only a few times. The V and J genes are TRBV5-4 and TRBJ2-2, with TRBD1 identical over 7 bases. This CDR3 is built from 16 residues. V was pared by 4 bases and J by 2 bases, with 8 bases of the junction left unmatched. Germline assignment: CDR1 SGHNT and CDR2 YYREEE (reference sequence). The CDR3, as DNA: TGTGCCAGCAGCCCACCGGGACAGTTTAACACCGGGGAGCTGTTTTTT. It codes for CASSPPGQFNTGELFF.

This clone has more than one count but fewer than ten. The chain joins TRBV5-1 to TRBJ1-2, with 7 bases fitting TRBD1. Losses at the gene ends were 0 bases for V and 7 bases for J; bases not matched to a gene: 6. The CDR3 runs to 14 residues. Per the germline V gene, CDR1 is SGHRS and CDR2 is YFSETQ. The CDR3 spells CASSLVGQGVGYTF. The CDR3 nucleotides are TGCGCCAGCAGCTTGGTAGGCCAGGGGGTTGGCTACACCTTC.

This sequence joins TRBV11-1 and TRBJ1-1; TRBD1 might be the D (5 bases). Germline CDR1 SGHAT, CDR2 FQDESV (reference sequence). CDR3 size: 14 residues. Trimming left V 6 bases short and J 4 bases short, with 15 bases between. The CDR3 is CASSPRQGATEAFF. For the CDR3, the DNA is TGTGCCAGCAGTCCCAGGCAGGGAGCCACTGAAGCTTTCTTT.